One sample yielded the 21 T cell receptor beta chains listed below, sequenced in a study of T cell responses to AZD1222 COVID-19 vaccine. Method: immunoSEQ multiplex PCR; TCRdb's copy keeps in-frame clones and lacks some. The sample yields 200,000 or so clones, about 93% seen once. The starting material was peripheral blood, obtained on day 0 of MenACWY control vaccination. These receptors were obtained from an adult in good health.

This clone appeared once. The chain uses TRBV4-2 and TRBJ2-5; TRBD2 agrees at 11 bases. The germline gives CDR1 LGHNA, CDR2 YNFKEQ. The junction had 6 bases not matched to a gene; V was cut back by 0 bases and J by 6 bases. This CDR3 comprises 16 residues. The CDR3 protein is CASSQDYSGGAKTQYF. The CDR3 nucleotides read TGTGCCAGCAGCCAAGACTATAGCGGGGGGGCAAAGACCCAGTACTTC.

As DNA, the CDR3 is TGTGCCAGCAGCTTAATAGGGGGTTCACCCCTCCACTTT. Translated, it gives CASSLIGGSPLHF. The gene calls are TRBV7-6 and TRBJ1-6, with D possibly being TRBD1 (6 bases). The germline CDR1 and CDR2 sequences are SGHVS and FNYEAQ. V was pared by 2 bases and J by 9 bases, with 8 bases between. There are 13 residues in the CDR3. The full variable domain, its missing parts supplied by reference TRBV7-6 and TRBJ1-6, is GAGVSQSPRYKVTKRGQDVALRCDPISGHVSLYWYRQALGQGPEFLTYFNYEAQQDKSGLPNDRFSAERPEGSISTLTIQRTEQRDSAMYRCASSLIGGSPLHFGNGTRLTVT.

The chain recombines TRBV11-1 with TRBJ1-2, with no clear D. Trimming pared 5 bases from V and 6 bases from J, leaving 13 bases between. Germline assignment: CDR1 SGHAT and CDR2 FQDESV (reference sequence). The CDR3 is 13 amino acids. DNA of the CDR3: TGTGCCAGCAGCCGTGGCGAGAAGGATGGCTACACCTTC. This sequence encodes CASSRGEKDGYTF.

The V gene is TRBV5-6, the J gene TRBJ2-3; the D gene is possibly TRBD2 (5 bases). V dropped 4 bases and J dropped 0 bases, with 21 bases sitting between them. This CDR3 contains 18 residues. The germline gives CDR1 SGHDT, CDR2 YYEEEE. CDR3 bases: TGTGCCAGCAGCCTGAAGAGGGCGGCTACCTTGAGCACAGATACGCAGTATTTT. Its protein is CASSLKRAATLSTDTQYF.

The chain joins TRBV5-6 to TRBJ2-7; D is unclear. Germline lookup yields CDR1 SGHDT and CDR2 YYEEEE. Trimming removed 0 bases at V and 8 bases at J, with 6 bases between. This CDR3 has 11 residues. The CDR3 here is CASSLGPKQYF. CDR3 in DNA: TGTGCCAGCAGCTTGGGCCCTAAGCAGTACTTC. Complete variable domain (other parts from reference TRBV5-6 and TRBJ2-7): DAGVTQSPTHLIKTRGQQVTLRCSPKSGHDTVSWYQQALGQGPQFIFQYYEEEERQRGNFPDRFSGHQFPNYSSELNVNALLLGDSALYLCASSLGPKQYFGPGTRLTVT.

CDR3 residues: CASSYSGGSSPLHF. DNA for the CDR3: TGTGCCAGCAGTTACTCAGGGGGTAGCTCACCCCTCCACTTT. This chain connects TRBV6-5 to TRBJ1-6; maybe TRBD1 (6 bases). The CDR3 length is 14 residues. CDR1 and CDR2 (germline): MNHEY, SVGAGI. V gave up 0 bases and J gave up 10 bases, with 10 bases separating them.

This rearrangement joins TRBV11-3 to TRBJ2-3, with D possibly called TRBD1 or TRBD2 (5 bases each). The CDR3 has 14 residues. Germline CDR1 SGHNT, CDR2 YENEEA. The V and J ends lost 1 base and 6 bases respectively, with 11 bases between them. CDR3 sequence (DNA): TGTGCCAGCAGCTTAGTCGGGGCACACGATACGCAGTATTTT. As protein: CASSLVGAHDTQYF.

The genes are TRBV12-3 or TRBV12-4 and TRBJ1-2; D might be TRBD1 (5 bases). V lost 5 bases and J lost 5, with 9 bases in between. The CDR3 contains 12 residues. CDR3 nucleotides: TGTGCCAGCAGTCCGGGGGTATATGGCTACACCTTC. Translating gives CASSPGVYGYTF.

The CDR3 loop is CAWGRGRKNTEAFF. The CDR3 nucleotides are TGTGCCTGGGGTCGAGGACGGAAGAACACTGAAGCTTTCTTT. The chain links TRBV30 to TRBJ1-1; the D is unclear. The CDR3 is 14 residues long. CDR1 is GTSNPN, CDR2 SVGIG, per germline (reference sequence). Trimming removed 5 bases at V and 1 base at J, with 14 bases between.

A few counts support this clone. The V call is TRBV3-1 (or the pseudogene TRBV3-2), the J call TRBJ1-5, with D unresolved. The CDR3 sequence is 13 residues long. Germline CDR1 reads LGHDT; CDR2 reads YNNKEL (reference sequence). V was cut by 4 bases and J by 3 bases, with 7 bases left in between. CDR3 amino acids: CASSPGINQPQHF. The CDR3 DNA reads TGTGCCAGCAGCCCAGGAATCAATCAGCCCCAGCATTTT.

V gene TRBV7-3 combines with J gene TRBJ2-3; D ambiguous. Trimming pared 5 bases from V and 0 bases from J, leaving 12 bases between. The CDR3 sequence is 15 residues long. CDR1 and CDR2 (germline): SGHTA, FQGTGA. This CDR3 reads CASSQGLISTDTQYF. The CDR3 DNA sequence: TGTGCCAGCAGCCAAGGGCTTATCAGCACAGATACGCAGTATTTT.

CDR3 sequence reads: CASSPRKNPRNTEAFF. The CDR3 bases are TGTGCCAGTAGTCCCCGAAAAAATCCCAGGAACACTGAAGCTTTCTTT. The gene calls are TRBV19 and TRBJ1-1; unclear D gene. The CDR3 is made up of 16 amino acids. V lost 5 bases, J lost 1 base, and 17 bases lay in between. In germline, CDR1 is LNHDA, CDR2 SQIVND (reference sequence).

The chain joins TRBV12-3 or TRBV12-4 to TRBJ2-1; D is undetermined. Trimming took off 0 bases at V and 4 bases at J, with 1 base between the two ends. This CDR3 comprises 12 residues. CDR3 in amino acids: CASSLAYNEQFF. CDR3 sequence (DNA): TGTGCCAGCAGTTTAGCGTACAATGAGCAGTTCTTC.

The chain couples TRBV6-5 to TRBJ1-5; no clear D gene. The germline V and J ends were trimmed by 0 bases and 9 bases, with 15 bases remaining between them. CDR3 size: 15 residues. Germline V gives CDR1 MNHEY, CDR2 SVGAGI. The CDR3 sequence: CASSYSNRGRGPQHF. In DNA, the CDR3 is TGTGCCAGCAGTTACTCGAATCGAGGGCGGGGGCCCCAGCATTTT.

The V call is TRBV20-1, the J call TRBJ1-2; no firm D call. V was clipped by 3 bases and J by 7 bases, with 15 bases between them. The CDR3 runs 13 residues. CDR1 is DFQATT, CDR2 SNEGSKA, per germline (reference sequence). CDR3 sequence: CSASPGILFGYTF. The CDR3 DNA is TGCAGTGCTAGTCCTGGGATCCTCTTTGGCTACACCTTC.

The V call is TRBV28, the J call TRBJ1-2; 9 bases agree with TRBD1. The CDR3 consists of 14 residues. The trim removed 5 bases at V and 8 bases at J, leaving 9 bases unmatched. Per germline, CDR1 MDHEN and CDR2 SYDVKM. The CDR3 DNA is TGTGCCAGCAGTGTTCCGGGACAGGGTGTCGGCTACACCTTC. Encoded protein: CASSVPGQGVGYTF.

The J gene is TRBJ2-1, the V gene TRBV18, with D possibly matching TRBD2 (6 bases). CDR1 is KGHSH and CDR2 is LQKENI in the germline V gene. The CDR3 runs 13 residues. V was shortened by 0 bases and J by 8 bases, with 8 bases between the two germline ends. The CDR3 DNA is TGTGCCAGCTCACCACCGGGGGACTATGAGCAGTTCTTC. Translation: CASSPPGDYEQFF.

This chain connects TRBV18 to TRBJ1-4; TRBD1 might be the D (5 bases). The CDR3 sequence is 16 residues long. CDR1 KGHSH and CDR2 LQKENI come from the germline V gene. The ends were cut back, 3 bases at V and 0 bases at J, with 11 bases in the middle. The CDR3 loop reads CASSPGTGATNEKLFF. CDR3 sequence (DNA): TGTGCCAGCTCACCCGGGACCGGAGCAACTAATGAAAAACTGTTTTTT.

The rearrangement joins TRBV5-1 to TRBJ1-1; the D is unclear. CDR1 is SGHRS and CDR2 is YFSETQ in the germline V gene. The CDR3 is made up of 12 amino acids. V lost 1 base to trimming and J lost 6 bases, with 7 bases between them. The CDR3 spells CASSLFGSEAFF. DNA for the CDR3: TGCGCCAGCAGCTTGTTTGGCTCTGAAGCTTTCTTT.

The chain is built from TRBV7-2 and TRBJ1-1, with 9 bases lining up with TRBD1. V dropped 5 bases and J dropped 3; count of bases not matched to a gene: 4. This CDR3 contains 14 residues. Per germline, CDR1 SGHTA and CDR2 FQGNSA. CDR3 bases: TGTGCCAGCAGCCTTCGACAGGGGGACACTGAAGCTTTCTTT. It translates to CASSLRQGDTEAFF.

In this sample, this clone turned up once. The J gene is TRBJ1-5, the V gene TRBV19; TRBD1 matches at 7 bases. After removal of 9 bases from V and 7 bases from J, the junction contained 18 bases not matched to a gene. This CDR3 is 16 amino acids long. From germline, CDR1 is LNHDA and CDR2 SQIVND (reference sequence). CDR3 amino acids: CASSGKATGLGQPQHF. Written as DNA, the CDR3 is TGTGCCAGCTCCGGGAAAGCGACAGGGCTGGGCCAGCCCCAGCATTTT.